This T cell receptor (beta chain) emerged from a study of shared clonotypes between healthy human individuals. At the level of the study: The study drew on two women and three men aged 18 to 49 as donors.

The assay was immunoSEQ multiplex PCR, and TCRdb's table has in-frame clones only and misses some. Here the sample spans approximately 2,300,000 clones, 80% to 95% being singletons. About this clone: The antigen is unknown.

Germline loops: CDR1 ENHRY, CDR2 SYGVKD. The length of the CDR3 is 14 residues. V lost 10 bases and J 0 bases, leaving 15 bases between the germline ends. Regarding the study as a whole: For naive CD4 cells, roughly 5% of clonotypes were shared across a handful of donors. Naive subsets tended to show greater estimated richness than memory subsets.

Naive CD4+ cells were CD45RA-selected; the remaining cells were memory. Specimen: naive CD4+ T cells from PBMCs. Subset: CD45RA+ positively selected. The source of this sequence is a young man in good health. Some clones in this sample may be carry-over from other donors' samples. This chain connects TRBV10-3 to TRBJ2-5, with D perhaps TRBD1 (5 bases). CDR3 protein: CATSIGADQETQYF. As DNA, the CDR3 is TGTGCCACCTCCATTGGGGCAGACCAAGAGACCCAGTACTTC.